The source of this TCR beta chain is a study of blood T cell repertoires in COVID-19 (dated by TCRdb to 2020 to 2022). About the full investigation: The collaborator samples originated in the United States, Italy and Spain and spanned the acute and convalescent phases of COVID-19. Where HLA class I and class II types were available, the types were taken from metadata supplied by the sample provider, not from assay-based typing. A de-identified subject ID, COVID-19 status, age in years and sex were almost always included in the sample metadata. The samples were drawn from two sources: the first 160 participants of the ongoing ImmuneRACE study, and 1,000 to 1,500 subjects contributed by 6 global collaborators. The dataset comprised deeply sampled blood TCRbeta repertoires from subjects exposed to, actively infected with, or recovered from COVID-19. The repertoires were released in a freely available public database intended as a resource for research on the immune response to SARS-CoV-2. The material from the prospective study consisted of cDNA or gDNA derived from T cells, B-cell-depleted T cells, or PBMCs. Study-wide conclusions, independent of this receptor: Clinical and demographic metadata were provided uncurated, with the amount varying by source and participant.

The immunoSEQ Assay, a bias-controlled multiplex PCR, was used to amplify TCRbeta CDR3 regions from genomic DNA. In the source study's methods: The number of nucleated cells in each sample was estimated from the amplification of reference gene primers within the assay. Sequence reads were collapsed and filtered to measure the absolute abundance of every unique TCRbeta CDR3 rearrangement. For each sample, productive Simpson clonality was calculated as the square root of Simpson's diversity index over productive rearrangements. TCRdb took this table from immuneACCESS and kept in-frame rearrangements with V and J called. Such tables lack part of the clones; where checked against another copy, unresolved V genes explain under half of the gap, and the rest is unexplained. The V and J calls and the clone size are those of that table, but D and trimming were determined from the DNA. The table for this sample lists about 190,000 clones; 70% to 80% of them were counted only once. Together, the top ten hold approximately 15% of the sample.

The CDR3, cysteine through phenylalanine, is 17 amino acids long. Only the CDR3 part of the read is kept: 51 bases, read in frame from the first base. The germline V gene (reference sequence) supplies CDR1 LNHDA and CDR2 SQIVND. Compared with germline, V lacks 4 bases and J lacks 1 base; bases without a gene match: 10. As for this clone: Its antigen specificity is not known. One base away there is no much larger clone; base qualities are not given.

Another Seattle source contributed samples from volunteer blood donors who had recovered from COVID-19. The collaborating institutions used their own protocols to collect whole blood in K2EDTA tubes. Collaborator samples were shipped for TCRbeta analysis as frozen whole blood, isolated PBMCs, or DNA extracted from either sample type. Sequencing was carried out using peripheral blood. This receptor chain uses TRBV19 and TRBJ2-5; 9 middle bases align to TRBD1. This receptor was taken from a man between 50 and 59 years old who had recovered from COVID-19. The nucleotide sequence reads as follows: TGTGCCAGTAGTAACAGAAAACAGGGGGCTCTCCAAGAGACCCAGTACTTC. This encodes CASSNRKQGALQETQYF.